This passage covers 18 T cell receptor beta chains from one sample sequenced in a study of T cells in Graves' hyperthyroidism and ophthalmopathy (dated by TCRdb to between 2018 and 2021). Receptors were amplified or captured by multiplex PCR. The instrument was an Illumina HiSeq 2000. The TCR beta CDR3 regions were amplified from RNA transcripts. A first-round RT-PCR of the TCR CDR3 used the HTBI primer set with the Qiagen OneStep RT-PCR kit. TCRdb took the public reads, trimmed them with fastp at Q25, ran MiXCR for clone calling and kept in-frame beta chains. All rows with the same CDR3 protein become a single entry with the most common DNA and genes. The sample includes roughly 380,000 distinct CDR3 sequences, with around 13% observed a single time. Clones ranked in the top ten supply approximately 9.9% of the sample. The sequenced sample was blood. These receptors originate from a woman aged 60 to 75 with Graves' hyperthyroidism.

This clonotype was seen only a few times. The chain links TRBV6-1 to TRBJ2-7; 10 bases map to TRBD1. Germline values: CDR1 MNHNS, CDR2 SASEGT. J gave up 0 bases and V 3 bases, and 5 bases lay outside the gene matches. This CDR3 spans 16 amino acids. The CDR3: CASSESGQGLSYEQYF. The DNA for the CDR3 is TGTGCCAGCAGTGAGTCGGGACAGGGGCTCTCCTACGAGCAGTACTTC.

V gene TRBV7-3 combines with J gene TRBJ2-1; tentatively, D is TRBD2 (6 bases). Trimming removed 1 base at V and 9 bases at J, with 16 bases between. This CDR3 spans 15 amino acids. Per germline, CDR1 SGHTA and CDR2 FQGTGA. The CDR3 loop reads CASSLMGPSAGEQFF. In DNA form, the CDR3 reads TGTGCCAGCAGCTTAATGGGGCCTAGCGCGGGTGAGCAGTTCTTC.

The chain carries TRBV28 and TRBJ2-1; D is undetermined. The CDR3 runs 15 residues. V lost 1 base and J lost 0, with 7 bases in between. Germline V gene sequence: CDR1 MDHEN, CDR2 SYDVKM. CDR3 amino acids: CASSLYSSSYNEQFF. The DNA for the CDR3 is TGTGCCAGCAGTTTATACAGTAGCTCCTACAATGAGCAGTTCTTC. Based on the CDR3 plus reference TRBV28 and TRBJ2-1, the full variable domain is DVKVTQSSRYLVKRTGEKVFLECVQDMDHENMFWYRQDPGLGLRLIYFSYDVKMKEKGDIPEGYSVSREKKERFSLILESASTNQTSMYLCASSLYSSSYNEQFFGPGTRLTVL.

This clonotype came up many times. The V call is TRBV3-1, the J call TRBJ2-3, with 13 bases fitting TRBD2. With V trimmed by 3 bases and J by 0 bases, 6 bases remained unmatched. The CDR3 has 18 residues. Per the germline V gene, CDR1 is LGHDT and CDR2 is YNNKEL (reference sequence). Written as DNA, the CDR3 is TGTGCCAGCAGCCACGGACTAGCGGGGGTCCAAAGCACAGATACGCAGTATTTT. This encodes CASSHGLAGVQSTDTQYF.

This clonotype was counted ten times or more. V usage is TRBV4-2 and J usage is TRBJ2-1, with a possible D match to TRBD2 (5 bases). The germline gives CDR1 LGHNA, CDR2 YNFKEQ. V lost 0 bases to trimming and J lost 3 bases, with 9 bases between them. CDR3 length equals 15 residues. The CDR3 protein is CASSQDRTVYNEQFF. In DNA form, the CDR3 reads TGTGCCAGCAGCCAAGATAGGACTGTCTACAATGAGCAGTTCTTC.

This clonotype showed up many times. The chain employs TRBV6-8 and TRBJ2-5; D is uncertain. CDR3 length equals 16 residues. Trimming took off 5 bases at V and 0 bases at J, with 16 bases between the two ends. Germline V CDR1 and CDR2: MNHGY, SAAAGT. CDR3 residues: CASSMPDPKYQETQYF. The CDR3 DNA follows: TGTGCCAGCAGTATGCCAGACCCAAAGTACCAAGAGACCCAGTACTTC.

This clonotype was counted many times. J is TRBJ2-7 and V is TRBV27; TRBD2 matches at 11 bases. The CDR3 has 18 residues. CDR1 MNHEY and CDR2 SMNVEV come from the germline V gene (reference sequence). V shed 5 bases and J 2 bases; nucleotides not matched to a gene: 14. CDR3 amino acids: CASSPPPPIAGGTYEQYF. CDR3 DNA: TGTGCCAGCAGTCCCCCACCCCCAATAGCGGGAGGGACCTACGAGCAGTACTTC.

The CDR3 DNA is TGTGCCATCAGTGAGTCGAATAATAGCTTTTATAGCAATCAGCCCCAGCATTTT. Translation: CAISESNNSFYSNQPQHF. The V call is TRBV10-3, the J call TRBJ1-5; D not resolved. Germline V gene lookup returns CDR1 ENHRY and CDR2 SYGVKD. V lost 0 bases and J 0 bases, leaving 15 bases between the germline ends. This CDR3 has 18 amino acids.

This clonotype was counted ten times or more. The V call is TRBV9, the J call TRBJ2-7; the D call may be TRBD1 or TRBD2 (6 bases each). The CDR3 totals 15 residues. Per the germline V gene, CDR1 is SGDLS and CDR2 is YYNGEE. V lost 4 bases and J 5 bases, leaving 19 bases between the germline ends. CDR3 bases: TGTGCCAGCAGCCCTTACAGGGACTTGGGGGACGAGCAGTACTTC. Protein sequence: CASSPYRDLGDEQYF.

V usage is TRBV7-3 and J usage is TRBJ2-2, with D unclear. This CDR3 has 14 residues. The V and J ends lost 3 bases and 0 bases respectively, with 5 bases between them. Per the germline V gene, CDR1 is SGHTA and CDR2 is FQGTGA. Here the CDR3 DNA reads TGTGCCAGCAGCTTGGATCCGAACACCGGGGAGCTGTTTTTT. Translated, it gives CASSLDPNTGELFF. The entire variable domain, with the rest obtained from reference TRBV7-3 and TRBJ2-2, is as follows: GAGVSQTPSNKVTEKGKYVELRCDPISGHTALYWYRQSLGQGPEFLIYFQGTGAADDSGLPNDRFFAVRPEGSVSTLKIQRTERGDSAVYLCASSLDPNTGELFFGEGSRLTVL.

This clonotype has at least ten counts. This sequence joins TRBV30 and TRBJ2-3; D is perhaps TRBD1 (6 bases). The V gene's germline CDR1 is GTSNPN and CDR2 SVGIG (reference sequence). V lost 1 base and J 0 bases, leaving 11 bases between the germline ends. This CDR3 is built from 15 residues. CDR3 sequence reads: CAWSGGGYSTDTQYF. CDR3 sequence (DNA): TGTGCCTGGAGTGGTGGGGGCTATAGCACAGATACGCAGTATTTT.

This clonotype was seen a handful of times. Here the CDR3 DNA reads TGTGCCAGCAGGGCTCTAGGGGGCGAGCAGTACTTC. It is translated as CASRALGGEQYF. V gene TRBV5-6 combines with J gene TRBJ2-7; possible D gene TRBD1, 6 bases. CDR3 length: 12 residues. From germline, CDR1 is SGHDT and CDR2 YYEEEE. Between the trimmed V and J ends, which lost 5 bases and 6 bases, there was a span of 12 bases.

This clonotype was recorded many times. V and J are TRBV6-1 and TRBJ1-4; TRBD1 aligns across 9 bases. V trimming: 6 bases; J trimming: 10 bases; junction bases outside the gene matches: 9. CDR3 size: 14 residues. The V gene's germline CDR1 is MNHNS and CDR2 SASEGT. This CDR3 reads CASSSQTGGGKLFF. The CDR3 DNA follows: TGTGCCAGCAGCTCGCAAACAGGGGGCGGAAAACTGTTTTTT.

This clonotype was seen repeatedly, ten times or more. The chain combines TRBV11-3 with TRBJ2-3; no clear D gene. CDR3 length equals 16 residues. Germline loops: CDR1 SGHNT, CDR2 YENEEA. V lost 4 bases, J lost 3 bases, and 17 bases lay in between. CDR3 sequence: CASSSRPFFGTDTQYF. For the CDR3, the DNA is TGTGCCAGCAGCTCGAGGCCCTTCTTTGGGACAGATACGCAGTATTTT.

The CDR3 is CASTSTGAGTQYF. The CDR3 DNA is TGTGCCAGTACCTCGACAGGTGCGGGGACCCAGTACTTC. The V and J genes are TRBV19 and TRBJ2-5; D might be TRBD1 (6 bases). There are 13 residues in the CDR3. V was pared by 7 bases and J by 7 bases, with 16 bases between. CDR1 is LNHDA, CDR2 SQIVND, per germline (reference sequence).

The chain recombines TRBV12-3 or TRBV12-4 with TRBJ2-1; D possibly matches TRBD1 or TRBD2 (7 bases each). This CDR3 contains 15 residues. With 7 bases removed from V and 4 bases from J, the gap between germline ends came to 17 bases. The chain's CDR3 is CASTPGGGAYNEQFF. The CDR3 DNA reads TGTGCCAGCACACCAGGGGGAGGGGCGTACAATGAGCAGTTCTTC.

V and J are TRBV24-1 and TRBJ2-2, with 9 bases lining up with TRBD1. The CDR3 length is 15 residues. The germline V gene has CDR1 KGHDR and CDR2 SFDVKD. V lost 6 bases and J lost 0; bases outside the gene matches: 1. The CDR3 reads CATSRTGANTGELFF. The CDR3 DNA reads TGTGCCACCAGTAGGACAGGGGCGAACACCGGGGAGCTGTTTTTT.

This clonotype came up many times. V is TRBV20-1 and J is TRBJ2-2; weak D call: TRBD2 (5 bases). CDR1 is DFQATT and CDR2 is SNEGSKA in the germline V gene (reference sequence). This CDR3 region has 16 residues. The germline V and J ends were trimmed by 4 bases and 1 base, with 16 bases remaining between them. CDR3 amino acids: CSAIISRTGNTGELFF. The CDR3, as DNA: TGCAGTGCTATTATCTCCCGGACTGGGAACACCGGGGAGCTGTTTTTT.